This TCR beta chain was sequenced for a study of OX40 agonist ivuxolimab in advanced cancers. Study-level background: Given to patients was ivuxolimab, an agonistic anti-OX40 (CD134) antibody.

CDR3 length: 12 amino acids. The germline V gene has CDR1 LNHDA and CDR2 SQIVND (reference sequence). Trimming removed 2 bases from V and 7 bases from J, with 6 bases in between. Method: immunoSEQ multiplex PCR; TCRdb's copy keeps in-frame clones and lacks some. Here the sample spans 40,000 or so clones, around 90% being singletons. The specimen was CD4+ or CD8+ T cells sorted from blood, collected in a trial of the OX40 agonist ivuxolimab. V usage is TRBV19 and J usage is TRBJ1-5; D is unclear. The source of this sequence is an adult with an advanced solid tumor such as melanoma, head and neck, liver or kidney cancer. The CDR3 region has the DNA TGTGCCAGTAGTATAATGGGCCAGCCCCAGCATTTT. It encodes CASSIMGQPQHF.